The 10 T cell receptor beta chains given below trace back to one sample, sequenced in a study of PD-L1 blockade in urothelial cancer. Profiling relied on immunoSEQ multiplex PCR, and the TCRdb table lists in-frame clones only, not all of them. Among 35,000 to 45,000 clones listed, about 89% were seen once. Time point here: peripheral blood 6 weeks after treatment start. Sequences were derived from PBMCs, sampled around atezolizumab (anti-PD-L1) treatment. The receptors were sampled from a man in his 70s with urothelial cancer.

The genes are TRBV5-1 and TRBJ2-1; D not certain. The CDR3 spans 11 residues. Per the germline V gene, CDR1 is SGHRS and CDR2 is YFSETQ. The germline V and J ends were trimmed by 4 bases and 5 bases, with 4 bases remaining between them. CDR3 in DNA: TGCGCCAGCAGCCCGGACAATGAGCAGTTCTTC. Its translation: CASSPDNEQFF.

The genes are TRBV7-8 and TRBJ1-2; D may be TRBD1 (6 bases). V lost 5 bases to trimming and J lost 4 bases, with 17 bases between them. Germline V gene lookup returns CDR1 SGHVS and CDR2 FQNEAQ. The CDR3 consists of 15 residues. CDR3 nucleotides: TGTGCCAGCAGCAACCCCAGGGGCGAGGTCTATGGCTACACCTTC. Translation: CASSNPRGEVYGYTF.

This rearrangement joins TRBV10-3 to TRBJ2-1; TRBD2 matches at 7 bases. The trim removed 2 bases at V and 2 bases at J, leaving 6 bases unmatched. CDR1 is ENHRY, CDR2 SYGVKD, per germline. This CDR3 spans 16 amino acids. CDR3 amino acids: CAISEHLSGAYNEQFF. The DNA of the CDR3 is TGTGCCATCAGTGAGCATTTAAGCGGGGCCTACAATGAGCAGTTCTTC.

This sequence joins TRBV5-1 and TRBJ2-5, with D possibly TRBD1 on 6 matching bases. This CDR3 contains 13 residues. CDR1 is SGHRS and CDR2 is YFSETQ in the germline V gene. V lost 1 base and J 5 bases, leaving 9 bases between the germline ends. The CDR3 reads CASSLLGAETQYF. The CDR3 DNA reads TGCGCCAGCAGCTTGCTGGGGGCGGAGACCCAGTACTTC.

CDR3 DNA: TGTGCCAGCAGTCCACATGAGGGGCGGGGGACATACCTCTATGGCTACACCTTC. Its translation: CASSPHEGRGTYLYGYTF. This rearrangement joins TRBV27 to TRBJ1-2; D may be TRBD1 (6 bases). Germline values: CDR1 MNHEY, CDR2 SMNVEV (reference sequence). This CDR3 contains 18 residues. With 5 bases removed from V and 4 bases from J, the gap between germline ends came to 26 bases.

The chain recombines TRBV10-1 with TRBJ2-7; 7 nucleotides line up with TRBD2. Germline CDR1 is WNHNN and CDR2 is SYGVQD (reference sequence). Trimming cost V 2 bases and J 2 bases; bases outside gene matches: 6. This CDR3 comprises 15 residues. The CDR3 DNA sequence: TGCGCCAGCAGTGAGGGGGGGGGAAGCCCCTACGAGCAGTACTTC. Encoded protein: CASSEGGGSPYEQYF.

In this sample, this clone turned up once. The rearrangement links TRBV9 to TRBJ2-3; 16 bases align to TRBD2. This CDR3 comprises 18 residues. Germline CDR1 SGDLS, CDR2 YYNGEE. The junction had 8 bases not matched to a gene; V was cut back by 3 bases and J by 4 bases. The CDR3 region has the DNA TGTGCCAGCAGCGCGGGACTAGCGGGAGGGGCTCAGCCAGATACGCAGTATTTT. It translates to CASSAGLAGGAQPDTQYF.

The table lists this clone with a count of one. This chain connects TRBV18 to TRBJ2-7, with unresolved D. Germline loops: CDR1 KGHSH, CDR2 LQKENI. The V gene lost 0 bases and the J gene lost 6 bases, with 12 bases spanning the gap. The CDR3 extends over 14 amino acids. CDR3 loop: CASSPPARFGEQYF. In DNA, the CDR3 is TGTGCCAGCTCACCACCGGCCAGGTTCGGCGAGCAGTACTTC.

The chain links TRBV28 to TRBJ2-1; a weak D match, TRBD2 (5 bases). CDR1 and CDR2 (germline): MDHEN, SYDVKM. The CDR3 loop spans 16 amino acids. V was cut by 1 base and J by 4 bases, with 14 bases left in between. The CDR3 spells CASSLSSGWQYNEQFF. The CDR3 region has the DNA TGTGCCAGCAGTTTATCAAGCGGATGGCAGTACAATGAGCAGTTCTTC.

V gene TRBV11-2 combines with J gene TRBJ2-2; D perhaps matches TRBD2 (5 bases). This CDR3 has 17 residues. Germline assignment: CDR1 SGHAT and CDR2 FQNNGV. Deletions cut 4 bases from V and 0 bases from J, with 15 bases between. The CDR3: CASSSTVRRSNTGELFF. CDR3 DNA: TGTGCCAGCAGCTCGACGGTACGGAGGTCGAACACCGGGGAGCTGTTTTTT.